This T cell receptor beta chain derives from a study of shared T cell receptors in the human thymus. The method was immunoSEQ multiplex PCR; TCRdb's version includes in-frame clones alone and lacks a portion of them. The table records roughly 710,000 clones, 80% to 90% of them present only once. Germline V CDR1 and CDR2: SGHTS, YDEGEE. V dropped 4 bases and J dropped 12 bases, with 20 bases sitting between them. The CDR3 is 14 residues long. These data were also reused for a study on human thymus T cells. That paper notes: Congenital heart defects were the reason for the corrective surgery that the donors, healthy Finnish infants, were having.

The clonotype comes from a girl less than two years old with a congenital heart defect. The material sequenced was thymocytes. This chain connects TRBV5-8 to TRBJ2-1, with D possibly TRBD2 on 6 matching bases. The CDR3 loop is CASSREASVLGQFF. CDR3 nucleotide sequence: TGTGCCAGCAGCCGCGAGGCTAGCGTCTTGGGGCAGTTCTTC.